This T cell receptor (beta chain) was captured by sequencing in a study of metastatic and nonmetastatic thyroid tumors. Study information: Malignant thyroid and benign thyroid patients provided blood and tumor or nodule tissue whose repertoires were compared.

Thyroid surgery took place with no prior treatment in any patient. TCRdb re-clonotyped the PCR reads through MiXCR. The sample yields around 45,000 clones, around 3.1% seen once. The V gene end was trimmed by 4 bases and the J gene end by 13 bases; junction bases not matched to a gene: 6. This CDR3 region has 12 residues. Per germline, CDR1 MDHEN and CDR2 SYDVKM. This clone turned up a few times. The chain joins TRBV28 to TRBJ2-3; 9 bases line up with TRBD2. The clonotype originates from a female donor with papillary thyroid cancer or a benign thyroid nodule (not recorded which). Some clones in this sample may be carry-over from other donors' samples. The sequenced material came from blood. The CDR3, as DNA: TGTGCCAGCAGTTCGGGACTAGCTGAGAAGTATTTT. Translated: CASSSGLAEKYF. Full variable domain (rest looked up from reference TRBV28 and TRBJ2-3): DVKVTQSSRYLVKRTGEKVFLECVQDMDHENMFWYRQDPGLGLRLIYFSYDVKMKEKGDIPEGYSVSREKKERFSLILESASTNQTSMYLCASSSGLAEKYFGPGTRLTVL.